This T cell receptor beta chain was captured by sequencing in a study of kidney transplant recipient with SARS-CoV-2 infection. Using its own MiXCR run on the reads, TCRdb lists one record per CDR3 protein. The sample records roughly 250,000 distinct CDR3 sequences, 29% being singletons. This CDR3 spans 17 amino acids. This clonotype is a singleton in its sample. A much larger clone is a single base away; this may be a read error. The rearrangement links TRBV21-1 to TRBJ2-3; TRBD2 was called by the table and not checked on the DNA. TRBV21-1 is an annotated pseudogene. The source was a blood sample, collected at baseline and on approximately day 120 from a kidney transplant recipient. This receptor was identified in a male patient aged 30 to 40 who had COVID-19 and was a kidney transplant recipient. The graft donor may have given rise to some T cells. CDR3 coding DNA: TGTGCCAGCAGAGAGGGTATGGCTACAGTCATGCAAGATACGCAGTATTTT. It translates to CASREGMATVMQDTQYF.